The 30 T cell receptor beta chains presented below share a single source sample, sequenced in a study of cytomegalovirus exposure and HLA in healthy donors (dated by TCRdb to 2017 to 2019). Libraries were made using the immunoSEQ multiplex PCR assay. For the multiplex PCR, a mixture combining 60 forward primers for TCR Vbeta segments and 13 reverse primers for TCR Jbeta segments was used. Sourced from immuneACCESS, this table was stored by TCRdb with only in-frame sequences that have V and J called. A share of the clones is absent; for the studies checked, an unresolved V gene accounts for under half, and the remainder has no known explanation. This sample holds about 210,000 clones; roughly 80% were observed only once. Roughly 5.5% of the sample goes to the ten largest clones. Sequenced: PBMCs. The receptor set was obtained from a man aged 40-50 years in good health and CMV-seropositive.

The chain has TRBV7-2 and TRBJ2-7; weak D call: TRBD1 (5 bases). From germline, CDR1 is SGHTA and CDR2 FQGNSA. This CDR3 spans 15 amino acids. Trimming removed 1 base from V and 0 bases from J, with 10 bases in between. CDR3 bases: TGTGCCAGCAGCTTAGGGGGCGCGATCTCCTACGAGCAGTACGTC. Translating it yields CASSLGGAISYEQYV.

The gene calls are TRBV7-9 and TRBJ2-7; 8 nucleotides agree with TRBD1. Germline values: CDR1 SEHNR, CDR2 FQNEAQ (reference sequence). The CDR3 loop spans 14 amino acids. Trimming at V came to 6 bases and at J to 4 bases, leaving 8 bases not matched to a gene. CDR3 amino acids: CASSNTGGGYEQYF. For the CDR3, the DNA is TGTGCCAGCAGTAATACAGGGGGAGGATACGAGCAGTACTTC.

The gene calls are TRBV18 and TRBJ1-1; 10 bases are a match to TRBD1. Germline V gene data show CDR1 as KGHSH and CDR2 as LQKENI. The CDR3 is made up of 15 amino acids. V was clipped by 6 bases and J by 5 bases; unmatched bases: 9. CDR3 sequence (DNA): TGTGCCAGCTCTCTCGACAGGGGGCTAGCAACTGAAGCTTTCTTT. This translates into CASSLDRGLATEAFF.

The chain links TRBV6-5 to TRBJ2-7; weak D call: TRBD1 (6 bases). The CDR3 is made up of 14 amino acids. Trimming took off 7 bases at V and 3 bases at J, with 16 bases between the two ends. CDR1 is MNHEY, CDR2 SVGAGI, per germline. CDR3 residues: CASKRGQAFYEQYF. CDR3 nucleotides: TGTGCCAGCAAACGGGGACAAGCGTTCTACGAGCAGTACTTC.

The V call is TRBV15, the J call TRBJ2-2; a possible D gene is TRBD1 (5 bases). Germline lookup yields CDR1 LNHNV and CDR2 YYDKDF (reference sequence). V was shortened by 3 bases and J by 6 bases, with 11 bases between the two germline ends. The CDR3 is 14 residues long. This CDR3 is CATSRIRVPGELFF. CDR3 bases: TGTGCCACCAGCAGGATCAGGGTCCCCGGGGAGCTGTTTTTT.

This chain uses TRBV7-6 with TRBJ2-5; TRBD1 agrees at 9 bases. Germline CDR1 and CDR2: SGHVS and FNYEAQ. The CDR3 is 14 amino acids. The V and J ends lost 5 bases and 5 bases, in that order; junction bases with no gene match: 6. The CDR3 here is CASSNRGQRETQYF. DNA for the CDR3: TGTGCCAGCAGCAACAGGGGGCAGAGGGAGACCCAGTACTTC.

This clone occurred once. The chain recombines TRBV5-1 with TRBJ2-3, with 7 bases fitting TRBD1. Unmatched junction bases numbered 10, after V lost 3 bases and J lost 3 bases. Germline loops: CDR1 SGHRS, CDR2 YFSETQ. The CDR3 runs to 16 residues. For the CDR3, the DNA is TGCGCCAGCAGCTCCGAACGACAGGGATGGACAGATACGCAGTATTTT. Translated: CASSSERQGWTDTQYF.

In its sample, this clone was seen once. The CDR3 reads CASSEQGYNSPLHF. CDR3 sequence (DNA): TGTGCCAGCAGTGAACAGGGGTATAATTCACCCCTCCACTTT. The chain is built from TRBV6-1 and TRBJ1-6, with TRBD1 as a possible D gene (6 bases). CDR1 is MNHNS and CDR2 is SASEGT in the germline V gene. Trimming removed 2 bases from V and 4 bases from J, with 6 bases in between. The length of the CDR3 is 14 residues.

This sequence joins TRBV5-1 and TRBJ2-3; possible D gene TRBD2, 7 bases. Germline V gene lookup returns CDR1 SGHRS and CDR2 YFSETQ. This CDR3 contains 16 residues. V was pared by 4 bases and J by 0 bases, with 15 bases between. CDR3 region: CASSQFAGASTDTQYF. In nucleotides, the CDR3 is TGCGCCAGCAGCCAATTCGCGGGGGCTAGCACAGATACGCAGTATTTT.

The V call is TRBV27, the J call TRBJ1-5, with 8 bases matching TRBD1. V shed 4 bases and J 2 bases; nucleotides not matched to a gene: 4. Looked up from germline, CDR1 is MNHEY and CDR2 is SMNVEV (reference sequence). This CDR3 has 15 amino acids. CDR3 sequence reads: CASSYQGARNQPQHF. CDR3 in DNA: TGTGCCAGCAGTTATCAGGGGGCGCGCAATCAGCCCCAGCATTTT.

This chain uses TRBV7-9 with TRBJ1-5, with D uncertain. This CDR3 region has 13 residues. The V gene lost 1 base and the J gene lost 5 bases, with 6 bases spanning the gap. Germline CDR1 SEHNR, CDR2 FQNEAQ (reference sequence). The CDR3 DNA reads TGTGCCAGCAGCTTAGGACAACATCAGCCCCAGCATTTT. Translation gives CASSLGQHQPQHF.

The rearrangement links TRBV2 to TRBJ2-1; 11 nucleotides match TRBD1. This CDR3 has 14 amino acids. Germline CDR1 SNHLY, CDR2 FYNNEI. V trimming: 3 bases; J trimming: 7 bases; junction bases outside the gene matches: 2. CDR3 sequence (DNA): TGTGCCAGCAGTGATGGGACAGGGGGAAATGAGCAGTTCTTC. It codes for CASSDGTGGNEQFF.

The CDR3 is CASSEGLAGSYEQYF. CDR3 nucleotide sequence: TGTGCCAGCAGTGAAGGACTAGCGGGCTCCTACGAGCAGTACTTC. The V call is TRBV2, the J call TRBJ2-7; TRBD2 agrees at 10 bases. Germline CDR1 reads SNHLY; CDR2 reads FYNNEI. CDR3 size: 15 residues. V shed 1 base and J 0 bases; nucleotides not matched to a gene: 0.

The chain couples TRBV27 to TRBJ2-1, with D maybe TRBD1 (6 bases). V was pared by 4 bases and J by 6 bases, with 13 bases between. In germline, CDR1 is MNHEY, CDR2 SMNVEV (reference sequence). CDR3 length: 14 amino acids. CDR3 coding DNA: TGTGCCAGCAGTTCCCCGACAGGACGCAATGAGCAGTTCTTC. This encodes CASSSPTGRNEQFF.

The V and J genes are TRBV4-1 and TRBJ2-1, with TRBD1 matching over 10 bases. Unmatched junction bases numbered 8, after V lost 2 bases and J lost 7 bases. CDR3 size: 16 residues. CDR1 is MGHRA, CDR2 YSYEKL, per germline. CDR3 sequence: CASSQTSGQGRNEQFF. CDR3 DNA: TGCGCCAGCAGCCAAACCTCGGGACAGGGGCGGAATGAGCAGTTCTTC.

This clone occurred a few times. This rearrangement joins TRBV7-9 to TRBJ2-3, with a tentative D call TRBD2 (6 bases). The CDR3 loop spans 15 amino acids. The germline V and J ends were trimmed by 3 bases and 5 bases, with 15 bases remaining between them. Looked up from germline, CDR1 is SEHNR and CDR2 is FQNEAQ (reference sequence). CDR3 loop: CASSFKAGRQDTQYF. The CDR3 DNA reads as TGTGCCAGCAGCTTTAAGGCGGGACGTCAAGATACGCAGTATTTT.

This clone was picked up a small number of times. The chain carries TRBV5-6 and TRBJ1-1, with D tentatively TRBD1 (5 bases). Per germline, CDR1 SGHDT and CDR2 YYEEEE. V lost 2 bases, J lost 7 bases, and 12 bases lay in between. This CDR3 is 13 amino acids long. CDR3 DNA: TGTGCCAGCAGCTTTTTCGGCAGGGATGAAGCTTTCTTT. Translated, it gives CASSFFGRDEAFF.

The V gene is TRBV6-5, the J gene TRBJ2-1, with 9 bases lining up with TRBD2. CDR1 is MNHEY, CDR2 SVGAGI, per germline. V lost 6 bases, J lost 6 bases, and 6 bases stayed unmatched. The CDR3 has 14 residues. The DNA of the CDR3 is TGTGCCAGCAGGGGGACTAGCCTTTCCAATGAGCAGTTCTTC. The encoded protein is CASRGTSLSNEQFF.

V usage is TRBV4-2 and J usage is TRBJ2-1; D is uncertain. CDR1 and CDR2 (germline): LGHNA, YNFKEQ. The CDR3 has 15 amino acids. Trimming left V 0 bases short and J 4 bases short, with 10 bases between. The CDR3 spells CASSQDRVAYNEQFF. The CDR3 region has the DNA TGTGCCAGCAGCCAAGATCGGGTAGCTTACAATGAGCAGTTCTTC.

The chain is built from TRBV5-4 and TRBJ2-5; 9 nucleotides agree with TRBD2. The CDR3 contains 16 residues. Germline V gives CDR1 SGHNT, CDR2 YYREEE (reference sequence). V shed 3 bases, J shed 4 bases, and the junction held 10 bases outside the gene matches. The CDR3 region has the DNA TGTGCCAGCAGCTCCGGACTAGCGCCCATCGGAGAGACCCAGTACTTC. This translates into CASSSGLAPIGETQYF.

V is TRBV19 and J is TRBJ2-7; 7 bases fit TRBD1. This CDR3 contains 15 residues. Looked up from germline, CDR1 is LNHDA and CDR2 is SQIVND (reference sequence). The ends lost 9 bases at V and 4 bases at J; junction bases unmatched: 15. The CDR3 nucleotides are TGTGCCAGAGGGGTCTCAACAGGGGTAGGGTACGAGCAGTACTTC. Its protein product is CARGVSTGVGYEQYF.

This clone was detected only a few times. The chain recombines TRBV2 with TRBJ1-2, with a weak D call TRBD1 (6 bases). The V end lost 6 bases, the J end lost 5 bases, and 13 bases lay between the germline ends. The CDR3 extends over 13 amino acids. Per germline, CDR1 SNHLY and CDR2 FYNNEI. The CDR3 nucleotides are TGTGCCAGCAGGGCAACCACAGGGTATGGCTACACCTTC. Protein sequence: CASRATTGYGYTF.

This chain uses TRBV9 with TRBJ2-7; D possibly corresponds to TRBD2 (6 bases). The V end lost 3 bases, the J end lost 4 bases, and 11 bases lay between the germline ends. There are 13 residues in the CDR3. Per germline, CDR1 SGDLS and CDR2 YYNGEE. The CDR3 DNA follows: TGTGCCAGCAGCGACGGGACTTTTTACGAGCAGTACTTC. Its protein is CASSDGTFYEQYF.

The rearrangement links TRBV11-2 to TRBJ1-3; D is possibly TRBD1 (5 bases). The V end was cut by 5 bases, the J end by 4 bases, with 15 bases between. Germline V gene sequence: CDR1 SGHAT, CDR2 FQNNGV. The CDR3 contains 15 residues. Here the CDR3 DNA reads TGTGCCAGCAGCCTCCCGGGGGTGTCGGGAAACACCATATATTTT. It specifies CASSLPGVSGNTIYF.

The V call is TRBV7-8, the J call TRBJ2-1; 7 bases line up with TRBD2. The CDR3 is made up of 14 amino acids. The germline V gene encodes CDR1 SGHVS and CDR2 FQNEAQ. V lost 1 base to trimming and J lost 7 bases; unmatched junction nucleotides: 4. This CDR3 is CASSLEASGNEQFF. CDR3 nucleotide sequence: TGTGCCAGCAGCTTAGAGGCTAGCGGTAATGAGCAGTTCTTC.

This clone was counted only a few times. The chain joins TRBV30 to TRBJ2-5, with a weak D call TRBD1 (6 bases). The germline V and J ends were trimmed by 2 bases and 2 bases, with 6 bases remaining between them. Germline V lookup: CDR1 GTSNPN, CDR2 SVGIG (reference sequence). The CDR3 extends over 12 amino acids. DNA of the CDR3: TGTGCCTGGAGTAGGGGGCAAGAGACCCAGTACTTC. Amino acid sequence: CAWSRGQETQYF.

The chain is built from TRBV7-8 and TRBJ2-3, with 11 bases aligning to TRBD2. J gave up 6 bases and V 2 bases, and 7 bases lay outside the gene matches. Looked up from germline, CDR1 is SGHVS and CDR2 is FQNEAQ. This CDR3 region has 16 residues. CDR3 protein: CASSLRLAGNRDTQYF. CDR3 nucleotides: TGTGCCAGCAGCTTACGACTAGCGGGAAATCGGGATACGCAGTATTTT. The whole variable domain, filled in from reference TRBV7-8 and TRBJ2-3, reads GAGVSQSPRYKVAKRGQDVALRCDPISGHVSLFWYQQALGQGPEFLTYFQNEAQLDKSGLPSDRFFAERPEGSVSTLKIQRTQQEDSAVYLCASSLRLAGNRDTQYFGPGTRLTVL.

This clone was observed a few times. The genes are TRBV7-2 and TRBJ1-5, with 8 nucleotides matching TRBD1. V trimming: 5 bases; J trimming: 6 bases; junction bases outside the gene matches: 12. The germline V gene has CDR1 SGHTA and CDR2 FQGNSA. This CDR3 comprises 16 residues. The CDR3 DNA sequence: TGTGCCAGCAGCCCACCGGGTCAGGGGGCAGTTCAGCCCCAGCATTTT. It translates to CASSPPGQGAVQPQHF.

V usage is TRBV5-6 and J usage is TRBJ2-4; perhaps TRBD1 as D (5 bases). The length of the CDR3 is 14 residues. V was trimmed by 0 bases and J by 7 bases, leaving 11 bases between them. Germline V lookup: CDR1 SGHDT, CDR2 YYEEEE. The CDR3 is CASSLEVGRNIQYF. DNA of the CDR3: TGTGCCAGCAGCTTGGAAGTGGGGCGGAACATTCAGTACTTC. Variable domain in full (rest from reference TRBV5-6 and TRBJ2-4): DAGVTQSPTHLIKTRGQQVTLRCSPKSGHDTVSWYQQALGQGPQFIFQYYEEEERQRGNFPDRFSGHQFPNYSSELNVNALLLGDSALYLCASSLEVGRNIQYFGAGTRLSVL.

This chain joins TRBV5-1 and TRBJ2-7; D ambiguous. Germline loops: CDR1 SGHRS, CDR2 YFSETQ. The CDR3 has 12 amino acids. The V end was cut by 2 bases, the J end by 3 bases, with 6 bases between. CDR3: CASSFSFYEQYF. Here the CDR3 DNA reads TGCGCCAGCAGCTTTTCCTTCTACGAGCAGTACTTC.